These T cell receptor beta chains were read from a single sample in a study of T cells in Graves' hyperthyroidism and ophthalmopathy. In TCRdb, the multiplex PCR reads were re-called with MiXCR into one record per CDR3 protein. The table includes 550,000 to 700,000 distinct CDR3 sequences, roughly 15% detected once. The specimen sequenced was blood. The receptors shown here come from a woman between 40 and 55 years old with Graves' ophthalmopathy. Both conserved end residues are part of each CDR3. Each record gives: J gene, clone size, V gene, D gene, CDR3 DNA, CDR3 protein. The D gene is left open where the match is weak. Size values are once, few and many counts, or a class for expanded clones, and some rows have none.

j_call: TRBJ2-6; clone_size: many; v_call: TRBV27; d_call: .; cdr3_nt: TGTGCCAGCAGTTCCCTAGCAAGTGGGGCCAACGTCCTGACTTTC; cdr3_aa: CASSSLASGANVLTF
j_call: TRBJ1-2; clone_size: many; v_call: TRBV28; d_call: TRBD1; cdr3_nt: TGTGCCAGCAGACCCCCTAGGGGGCTTAACTATGGCTACACCTTC; cdr3_aa: CASRPPRGLNYGYTF
j_call: TRBJ1-1; clone_size: many; v_call: TRBV28; d_call: .; cdr3_nt: TGTGCCAGCAGTTTTCAACAGACGAACACTGAAGCTTTCTTT; cdr3_aa: CASSFQQTNTEAFF
j_call: TRBJ1-1; clone_size: few; v_call: TRBV7-3; d_call: .; cdr3_nt: TGTGCCAGCAGCCGTAGTTTTAACACTGAAGCTTTCTTT; cdr3_aa: CASSRSFNTEAFF
j_call: TRBJ2-2; clone_size: once; v_call: TRBV12-3/TRBV12-4; d_call: .; cdr3_nt: TGTGCCAGCAGGGCCATGAGCACCGGGGAGCTGTTTTTT; cdr3_aa: CASRAMSTGELFF
j_call: TRBJ2-2; clone_size: many; v_call: TRBV6-1; d_call: .; cdr3_nt: TGTGCCAGCAGTCAACAGGACGGCCAGAAACTGTTTTTT; cdr3_aa: CASSQQDGQKLFF
j_call: TRBJ2-7; clone_size: once; v_call: TRBV12-3/TRBV12-4; d_call: .; cdr3_nt: TGTGCCAGCAGTTTAAGCTTCCAGGGGGGAAACGAGCAGTACTTC; cdr3_aa: CASSLSFQGGNEQYF
j_call: TRBJ1-5; clone_size: many; v_call: TRBV12-3/TRBV12-4; d_call: .; cdr3_nt: TGTGCCAGCAGCTACAGGGAGGGCACTCAGCCCCAGCATTTT; cdr3_aa: CASSYREGTQPQHF
j_call: TRBJ1-1; clone_size: many; v_call: TRBV12-3/TRBV12-4; d_call: .; cdr3_nt: TGTGCCAGCAGTTTCTTATCTTTGGGAGTGAGCACTGAAGCTTTCTTT; cdr3_aa: CASSFLSLGVSTEAFF
j_call: TRBJ2-1; clone_size: many; v_call: TRBV28; d_call: .; cdr3_nt: TGTGCCAGCAGCCCCGACACGGCCTACAATGAGCAGTTCTTC; cdr3_aa: CASSPDTAYNEQFF
j_call: TRBJ2-7; clone_size: many; v_call: TRBV29-1; d_call: TRBD2; cdr3_nt: TGCAGCGTTGAAACGACTAGCGGGAGCCCCTACGAGCAGTACTTC; cdr3_aa: CSVETTSGSPYEQYF
j_call: TRBJ2-7; clone_size: many; v_call: TRBV5-6; d_call: .; cdr3_nt: TGTGCCAGCAGCTTGCAGCGGGCCCCCTCCTACGAGCAGTACTTC; cdr3_aa: CASSLQRAPSYEQYF
j_call: TRBJ1-2; clone_size: many; v_call: TRBV6-1; d_call: TRBD1; cdr3_nt: TGTGCCAGCACCCGGGACAGGGGGCGCGCGGGCTATGGCTACACCTTC; cdr3_aa: CASTRDRGRAGYGYTF
j_call: TRBJ1-5; clone_size: many; v_call: TRBV24-1; d_call: TRBD1; cdr3_nt: TGTGCCACCAGTTATTCGCCTAGACAGGGATTGGGAAATCAGCCCCAGCATTTT; cdr3_aa: CATSYSPRQGLGNQPQHF
j_call: TRBJ2-7; clone_size: .; v_call: TRBV18; d_call: TRBD1; cdr3_nt: TGTGCCAGCTCAAAAGGGACAGGGGGGCCCTACGAGCAGTACTTC; cdr3_aa: CASSKGTGGPYEQYF
j_call: TRBJ2-7; clone_size: few; v_call: TRBV5-1; d_call: .; cdr3_nt: TGCACCAGCAGCTTGGTGGGCGGACTATACGAGCAGTACTTC; cdr3_aa: CTSSLVGGLYEQYF
j_call: TRBJ2-7; clone_size: .; v_call: TRBV19; d_call: .; cdr3_nt: TGTGCCAGTATGAAGCGTAAAGGGAGCTCCTACGAGCAGTACTTC; cdr3_aa: CASMKRKGSSYEQYF
j_call: TRBJ2-2; clone_size: few; v_call: TRBV3-1; d_call: TRBD2; cdr3_nt: TGTGCCAGCAGCCAGGGACTACTAAGGGAGCTGTTTTTT; cdr3_aa: CASSQGLLRELFF
j_call: TRBJ2-7; clone_size: many; v_call: TRBV6-1; d_call: .; cdr3_nt: TGTGCCAGCAGAGAGACAGACGCCGAGCAGTACTTC; cdr3_aa: CASRETDAEQYF
j_call: TRBJ2-2; clone_size: few; v_call: TRBV19; d_call: .; cdr3_nt: TGTGCCAGTAGTAGTGTTCAGGGTTCCGGGGAGCTGTTTTTT; cdr3_aa: CASSSVQGSGELFF
j_call: TRBJ2-6; clone_size: many; v_call: TRBV12-3/TRBV12-4; d_call: TRBD1; cdr3_nt: TGTGCCAGCAGGCGGACAGGGTTCTCTGGGGCCAACGTCCTGACTTTC; cdr3_aa: CASRRTGFSGANVLTF
j_call: TRBJ2-2; clone_size: .; v_call: TRBV29-1; d_call: TRBD2; cdr3_nt: TGCAGCGGATGGGGGGGGGTCGGGGAGCTGTTTTTT; cdr3_aa: CSGWGGVGELFF
j_call: TRBJ2-7; clone_size: many; v_call: TRBV6-1; d_call: TRBD2; cdr3_nt: TGTGCCAGCAGTACCCCGCGGGAGGGCAGCTACGAGCAGTACTTC; cdr3_aa: CASSTPREGSYEQYF
j_call: TRBJ1-1; clone_size: many; v_call: TRBV5-5; d_call: TRBD1; cdr3_nt: TGTGCCAGCAGCTTGCGGGGACAGCAGAACACTGAAGCTTTCTTT; cdr3_aa: CASSLRGQQNTEAFF
j_call: TRBJ1-5; clone_size: many; v_call: TRBV18; d_call: .; cdr3_nt: TGTGCCAGCTCACCGGGCGATCAGCCCCAGCATTTT; cdr3_aa: CASSPGDQPQHF
j_call: TRBJ2-7; clone_size: many; v_call: TRBV11-2; d_call: .; cdr3_nt: TGTGCCAGCAGCTTAGAAACCTACGAGCAGTACTTC; cdr3_aa: CASSLETYEQYF
j_call: TRBJ1-5; clone_size: many; v_call: TRBV6-2/TRBV6-3; d_call: .; cdr3_nt: TGTGCCAGCACCCATAGTGGGGGTGATCAGCCCCAGCATTTT; cdr3_aa: CASTHSGGDQPQHF
j_call: TRBJ1-1; clone_size: many; v_call: TRBV29-1; d_call: .; cdr3_nt: TGCAGCGTTAGAGGGATCAACACTGAAGCTTTCTTT; cdr3_aa: CSVRGINTEAFF
j_call: TRBJ2-7; clone_size: .; v_call: TRBV12-3/TRBV12-4; d_call: .; cdr3_nt: TGTGCCAGCAGTTTAGCAACATACAGCTACGAGCAGTACTTC; cdr3_aa: CASSLATYSYEQYF
j_call: TRBJ2-7; clone_size: few; v_call: TRBV5-1; d_call: TRBD2; cdr3_nt: TGCGCCAGCAGTCAGGACGGGACTAGCGTCTACGAGCAGTACTTC; cdr3_aa: CASSQDGTSVYEQYF
j_call: TRBJ2-7; clone_size: .; v_call: TRBV11-2; d_call: .; cdr3_nt: TGTCCCAGCAGCTTAATGGGGTCCTCCTACGAGCAGTACTTC; cdr3_aa: CPSSLMGSSYEQYF
j_call: TRBJ2-5; clone_size: many; v_call: TRBV27; d_call: TRBD1; cdr3_nt: TGTGCCAGCAGTTCTACGACAGGGGAGTGGGAGACCCAGTACTTC; cdr3_aa: CASSSTTGEWETQYF
j_call: TRBJ2-5; clone_size: many; v_call: TRBV5-1; d_call: TRBD2; cdr3_nt: TGCGCCAGCAGCTTGGTCGGAGTAGCGGGCCAAGAGACCCAGTACTTC; cdr3_aa: CASSLVGVAGQETQYF
j_call: TRBJ2-2; clone_size: .; v_call: TRBV12-3/TRBV12-4; d_call: TRBD2; cdr3_nt: TGTGCCAGCAGTCCCGGAGGACTAGCGCGTTACACCGGGGAGCTGTTTTTT; cdr3_aa: CASSPGGLARYTGELFF
j_call: TRBJ2-2; clone_size: many; v_call: TRBV7-9; d_call: TRBD2; cdr3_nt: TGTGCCAGCAGCCGTTCGCGGGGGGAAACCGGGGAGCTGTTTTTT; cdr3_aa: CASSRSRGETGELFF
j_call: TRBJ1-5; clone_size: many; v_call: TRBV12-5; d_call: .; cdr3_nt: TGTGCTAGTGGCGGAACCGGTAATCAGCCCCAGCATTTT; cdr3_aa: CASGGTGNQPQHF
j_call: TRBJ1-6; clone_size: many; v_call: TRBV6-5; d_call: .; cdr3_nt: TGTGCCAGCAGTTACTCGAATCAAGGGGCCAAATCACCCCTCCACTTT; cdr3_aa: CASSYSNQGAKSPLHF
j_call: TRBJ1-1; clone_size: many; v_call: TRBV6-5; d_call: .; cdr3_nt: TGTGCCAGCAGTTACGCGGGGACTGAAGCTTTCTTT; cdr3_aa: CASSYAGTEAFF
j_call: TRBJ2-7; clone_size: many; v_call: TRBV7-3; d_call: TRBD2; cdr3_nt: TGTGCCAGCAGCTTAGAACCTAGCGGGAGGTACGAGCAGTACTTC; cdr3_aa: CASSLEPSGRYEQYF
j_call: TRBJ2-5; clone_size: many; v_call: TRBV7-3; d_call: TRBD2; cdr3_nt: TGTGCCAGTTCCCGGACTAGAGAAGAGACCCAGTACTTC; cdr3_aa: CASSRTREETQYF
j_call: TRBJ2-7; clone_size: .; v_call: TRBV6-2/TRBV6-3; d_call: .; cdr3_nt: TGTGCCAGCAGTTACTCAACGCAGGGGGGCCACGAGCAGTACTTC; cdr3_aa: CASSYSTQGGHEQYF
j_call: TRBJ1-1; clone_size: many; v_call: TRBV28; d_call: .; cdr3_nt: TGTGCCAGCACCCTAAGAGCCACTGAAGCTTTCTTT; cdr3_aa: CASTLRATEAFF
j_call: TRBJ2-7; clone_size: many; v_call: TRBV6-5; d_call: TRBD2; cdr3_nt: TGTGCCAGCAGTTACTCGGGGACTAGCGGTAGCTCCTACGAGCAGTACTTC; cdr3_aa: CASSYSGTSGSSYEQYF
j_call: TRBJ1-3; clone_size: many; v_call: TRBV7-2; d_call: .; cdr3_nt: TGTGCCAGCAGCTCCCTCGGGGGCGGTGGAAACACCATATATTTT; cdr3_aa: CASSSLGGGGNTIYF